These 14 T cell receptor beta chains came from one sample sequenced in a study of cytotoxic CD8 clonotypes in ibrutinib-treated CLL. TCRdb's copy holds only in-frame clones and misses some; the assay was immunoSEQ multiplex PCR. The sample yields more than 200,000 clones, 70% seen once. The sequences come from PBMCs, collected after 24 months of ibrutinib treatment. The receptors were sampled from a human donor with chronic lymphocytic leukemia.

This clone occurred a few times. The gene calls are TRBV27 and TRBJ2-3; 9 bases are shared with TRBD2. In germline, CDR1 is MNHEY, CDR2 SMNVEV (reference sequence). The CDR3 consists of 14 residues. Unmatched junction bases numbered 6, after V lost 5 bases and J lost 6 bases. The CDR3 region has the DNA TGTGCCAGCAGTGCGGGAGGGCACGTGGATACGCAGTATTTT. As protein: CASSAGGHVDTQYF.

The chain uses TRBV18 and TRBJ2-5; weak D call: TRBD1 (6 bases). The CDR3 covers 13 residues. The germline gives CDR1 KGHSH, CDR2 LQKENI. The V and J ends lost 1 base and 5 bases respectively, with 8 bases between them. The CDR3 protein is CASSPHRDETQYF. CDR3 coding DNA: TGTGCCAGCTCACCACACAGGGATGAGACCCAGTACTTC. Looking up the rest from reference TRBV18 and TRBJ2-5 gives the full variable domain: NAGVMQNPRHLVRRRGQEARLRCSPMKGHSHVYWYRQLPEEGLKFMVYLQKENIIDESGMPKERFSAEFPKEGPSILRIQQVVRGDSAAYFCASSPHRDETQYFGPGTRLLVL.

The V gene is TRBV7-6, the J gene TRBJ2-2; 8 positions agree with TRBD1. V lost 7 bases, J lost 4 bases, and 8 bases stayed unmatched. This CDR3 contains 15 residues. Germline V gene sequence: CDR1 SGHVS, CDR2 FNYEAQ. The CDR3 DNA reads TGTGCCAGCAAACAGACAGGGGCGACCACCGGGGAGCTGTTTTTT. This gives the protein CASKQTGATTGELFF.

CDR3 bases: TGTGCCAGCAGCGTAGTGGGCATGCAAGAGACCCAGTACTTC. It yields the protein CASSVVGMQETQYF. The rearrangement uses TRBV9 and TRBJ2-5; no firm D call. Germline assignment: CDR1 SGDLS and CDR2 YYNGEE. V lost 0 bases and J lost 2, with 8 bases in between. This CDR3 region has 14 residues.

The rearrangement links TRBV9 to TRBJ2-7, with TRBD2 as a possible D gene (6 bases). The CDR3 is 14 amino acids. The V end was cut by 3 bases, the J end by 3 bases, with 13 bases between. Germline V lookup: CDR1 SGDLS, CDR2 YYNGEE. CDR3 sequence: CASSGGDWNYEQYF. CDR3 sequence (DNA): TGTGCCAGCAGCGGTGGGGACTGGAACTACGAGCAGTACTTC.

This chain joins TRBV4-1 and TRBJ2-5; D perhaps matches TRBD1 (5 bases). This CDR3 is 18 amino acids long. From germline, CDR1 is MGHRA and CDR2 YSYEKL. The V and J ends lost 1 base and 5 bases respectively, with 23 bases between them. The CDR3 protein is CASSQGTPGRTLGETQYF. CDR3 coding DNA: TGCGCCAGCAGCCAAGGGACACCCGGCCGAACCCTGGGGGAGACCCAGTACTTC.

This clone was counted once. V and J are TRBV11-2 and TRBJ2-6; maybe TRBD2 (5 bases). The CDR3 has 16 amino acids. From germline, CDR1 is SGHAT and CDR2 FQNNGV. Trimming left V 5 bases short and J 5 bases short, with 16 bases between. CDR3 sequence reads: CASSPFSGLRANVLTF. CDR3 coding DNA: TGTGCCAGCAGCCCATTCTCTGGACTTCGGGCCAACGTCCTGACTTTC.

V usage is TRBV30 and J usage is TRBJ2-5; D remains ambiguous. The CDR3 covers 12 residues. Germline assignment: CDR1 GTSNPN and CDR2 SVGIG (reference sequence). Trimming took 4 bases from V and 5 from J, leaving 11 bases between them. Here the CDR3 reads CAWMGLVETQYF. CDR3 sequence (DNA): TGTGCCTGGATGGGCCTCGTCGAGACCCAGTACTTC.

The chain has TRBV5-4 and TRBJ2-1; 8 bases match TRBD2. V shed 3 bases, J shed 7 bases, and the junction held 9 bases outside the gene matches. Germline V gives CDR1 SGHNT, CDR2 YYREEE (reference sequence). The CDR3 is made up of 15 amino acids. The CDR3 coding sequence is TGTGCCAGCAGCTCGGGAGGACTAGCTAGAAATGAGCAGTTCTTC. This translates into CASSSGGLARNEQFF.

The chain carries TRBV7-6 and TRBJ1-2; a possible D gene is TRBD1 (6 bases). V lost 0 bases and J lost 8, with 13 bases in between. Germline V lookup: CDR1 SGHVS, CDR2 FNYEAQ. The CDR3 is 14 residues long. The CDR3 spells CASSLASTGEGYTF. Here the CDR3 DNA reads TGTGCCAGCAGCTTAGCGTCGACAGGCGAAGGCTACACCTTC.

A few counts support this clone. The junction departs from germline at one end; a sequencing error may be responsible. The chain is built from TRBV28 and TRBJ2-5; a possible D gene is TRBD1 (6 bases). The CDR3 has 9 amino acids. CDR1 is MDHEN, CDR2 SYDVKM, per germline. The CDR3 coding sequence is TGTGCCAGCAGTCCCGGACAGAACTTC. This encodes CASSPGQNF.

Written as DNA, the CDR3 is TGTGCCAGCAGCTTTGAACCGAACACTGAAGCTTTCTTT. Protein sequence: CASSFEPNTEAFF. The rearrangement joins TRBV5-5 to TRBJ1-1; D call uncertain. From germline, CDR1 is SGHKS and CDR2 YYEKEE (reference sequence). V lost 2 bases to trimming and J lost 1 base, with 6 bases between them. The length of the CDR3 is 13 residues. Full variable domain (outside the CDR3, taken from reference TRBV5-5 and TRBJ1-1): DAGVTQSPTHLIKTRGQQVTLRCSPISGHKSVSWYQQVLGQGPQFIFQYYEKEERGRGNFPDRFSARQFPNYSSELNVNALLLGDSALYLCASSFEPNTEAFFGQGTRLTVV.

This sequence joins TRBV27 and TRBJ2-7; tentative D call: TRBD2 (6 bases). CDR1 MNHEY and CDR2 SMNVEV come from the germline V gene (reference sequence). CDR3 length: 13 amino acids. V was cut by 3 bases and J by 6 bases, with 12 bases left in between. CDR3 loop: CASSFGGSLEQYF. The CDR3 DNA is TGTGCCAGCAGTTTCGGGGGATCCCTCGAGCAGTACTTC.

This chain joins TRBV27 and TRBJ2-1; tentatively, D is TRBD2 (5 bases). The CDR3 is 13 residues long. CDR1 and CDR2 (germline): MNHEY, SMNVEV (reference sequence). Trimming removed 1 base at V and 10 bases at J, with 11 bases between. The CDR3 DNA reads as TGTGCCAGCAGTTTATTCCGGGGAGCGGAGCAGTTCTTC. This codes for CASSLFRGAEQFF.